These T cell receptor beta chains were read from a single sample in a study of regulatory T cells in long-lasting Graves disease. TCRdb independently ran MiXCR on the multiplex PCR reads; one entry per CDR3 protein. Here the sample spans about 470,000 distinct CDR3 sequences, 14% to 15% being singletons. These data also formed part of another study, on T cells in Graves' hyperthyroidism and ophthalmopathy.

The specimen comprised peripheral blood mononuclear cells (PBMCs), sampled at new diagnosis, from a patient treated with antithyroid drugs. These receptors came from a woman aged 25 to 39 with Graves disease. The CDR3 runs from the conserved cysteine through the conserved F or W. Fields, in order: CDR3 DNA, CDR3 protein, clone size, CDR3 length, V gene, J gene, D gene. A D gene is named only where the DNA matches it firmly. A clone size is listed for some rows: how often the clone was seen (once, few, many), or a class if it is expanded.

TGCAGTGCTAACCCAGGGAGCACCGGGGAGCTGTTTTTT,CSANPGSTGELFF,many,13,TRBV20-1,TRBJ2-2,NA
TGTGCCAGCAGTTTACAGAGTGGGGGAGAGACCCAGTACTTC,CASSLQSGGETQYF,many,14,TRBV11-2,TRBJ2-5,NA
TGCGCCAGCAGGTTGGATGGCGGCTCCTACAATGAGCAGTTCTTT,CASRLDGGSYNEQFF,NA,15,TRBV4-1,TRBJ2-1,NA
TGTGCCAGCAGAGATCGACAGGGGTACGGCTATGGCTACACCTTC,CASRDRQGYGYGYTF,many,15,TRBV7-9,TRBJ1-2,TRBD1
TGCAGTGTTTTCCGTCTCACAGGGGGCGTAGGAGAGACCCAGTACTTC,CSVFRLTGGVGETQYF,few,16,TRBV20-1,TRBJ2-5,TRBD1
TGTGCCAGCAGTTTACAGGGGCAGGCGGGGCAGCCCCAGCATTTT,CASSLQGQAGQPQHF,many,15,TRBV12-3/TRBV12-4,TRBJ1-5,NA
TGTGCCAGCAGCCGGGGCCCGGGCACCGGGGAGCTGTTTTTT,CASSRGPGTGELFF,many,14,TRBV7-8,TRBJ2-2,NA
TGTGCCAGCAGCCCCCCCCGAAGTGTGAACACTGAAGCTTTCTTT,CASSPPRSVNTEAFF,many,15,TRBV9,TRBJ1-1,NA
TGTGCCAGCAGCCCCAGGGGAGGGTCCACTGAAGCTTTCTTT,CASSPRGGSTEAFF,few,14,TRBV7-6,TRBJ1-1,NA
TGTGCCATCCAATCACTAGCGGGAGGGCACAATGAGCAGTTCTTC,CAIQSLAGGHNEQFF,few,15,TRBV10-3,TRBJ2-1,TRBD2
TGTGCCACCAGTGATTCAGGACTAGCGGGGACCCGAGGGGACGAGCAGTACTTC,CATSDSGLAGTRGDEQYF,NA,18,TRBV24-1,TRBJ2-7,TRBD2
TGCGCCAGCAGCTTGAGGGTCGGACAGGGGGCTAATGCGCAGTTCTTC,CASSLRVGQGANAQFF,few,16,TRBV5-1,TRBJ2-1,TRBD1
TGTGCCAGCAGTTTGGGGGGACAGGGGAATGAAAAACTGTTTTTT,CASSLGGQGNEKLFF,many,15,TRBV28,TRBJ1-4,TRBD1
TGTGCCAGCAGTCAAGCGGGAGGGACGCTCTACAATGAGCAGTTCTTC,CASSQAGGTLYNEQFF,many,16,TRBV11-2,TRBJ2-1,TRBD2
TGCAGTGCTGAAGACAGCGCCTCTGGAAACACCATATATTTT,CSAEDSASGNTIYF,NA,14,TRBV20-1,TRBJ1-3,NA
TGTGCCAGCAGGACAGCATCGGGCAATGAGCAGTTCTTC,CASRTASGNEQFF,few,13,TRBV6-1,TRBJ2-1,NA
TGTGCCACCTGGGGGGGGGCCGTCAATGAGCAGTTCTTC,CATWGGAVNEQFF,many,13,TRBV6-2/TRBV6-3,TRBJ2-1,NA
TGTGCCAGAAAGGACAGGGGTTCCGTCCTTCAAGAGACCCAGTACTTC,CARKDRGSVLQETQYF,many,16,TRBV2,TRBJ2-5,TRBD1
TGTGCCAGCAGCCAGGCGACTAGCGGGAGGAGCGGTGAGCAGTCCTTC,CASSQATSGRSGEQSF,few,16,TRBV13,TRBJ2-3,TRBD2
TGTGCCAGTAGCCAAAAGGTGCTAGGGAGTGAAAAACTGTTTTTT,CASSQKVLGSEKLFF,NA,15,TRBV19,TRBJ1-4,NA
TGCGCCAGCAGCTTGGAAGGCGGGAGAAAAAACATTCAGTACTTC,CASSLEGGRKNIQYF,NA,15,TRBV5-1,TRBJ2-4,TRBD2
TGTGCCAGCAGTTACTCGAACCTCTGGGGCCAGCCCCAGCATTTT,CASSYSNLWGQPQHF,many,15,TRBV6-2/TRBV6-3,TRBJ1-5,NA
TGCAGTGCTTGGAGCGGGCACTCCTACGAGCAGTACTTC,CSAWSGHSYEQYF,NA,13,TRBV20-1,TRBJ2-7,NA
NA,CASSLPLGTSGIVGEGTDTRYF,NA,22,TRBV12-3/TRBV12-4,TRBJ2-3,NA
TGTGCCAGCAGCTCAAGGGGCTCCGACCATGGCTACACCTTC,CASSSRGSDHGYTF,once,14,TRBV11-3,TRBJ1-2,NA
TGTGCCAGCAGCCTATGGACGGGTGAAGCTTTCTTT,CASSLWTGEAFF,many,12,TRBV3-1,TRBJ1-1,NA
TGCAGCGTGGGTGACCCTTACACTGAAGCTTCCTTT,CSVGDPYTEASF,NA,12,TRBV29-1,TRBJ1-1,NA
TGCAGCGTTGATGGGGATCTCGGGAGGAGGGTGAATGGCTACACCTTC,CSVDGDLGRRVNGYTF,NA,16,TRBV29-1,TRBJ1-2,NA
TGTGCCAGCAGCGCAGCGGGATTCACAGATACGCAGTATTTT,CASSAAGFTDTQYF,NA,14,TRBV7-3,TRBJ2-3,TRBD2
TGTGCCAGCAGCCAAGATGCCGGGACAGCTAATGAAAAACTGTTTTTT,CASSQDAGTANEKLFF,many,16,TRBV4-2,TRBJ1-4,TRBD1
TGTGCCAGCAGCTTCTCCTATAGTTGGAATGAGCAGTTCTTC,CASSFSYSWNEQFF,many,14,TRBV7-9,TRBJ2-1,NA
TGCGCCAGCAGCCTAATGACGGAGAGCTCCTACGAGCAGTACTTC,CASSLMTESSYEQYF,many,15,TRBV13,TRBJ2-7,NA
TGCGCCAGCAGCCTCGGTCGGGGGGTCTCCTACAATGAGCAGTTCTTC,CASSLGRGVSYNEQFF,many,16,TRBV5-1,TRBJ2-1,TRBD2
TGCAGCGCCACTGAGGGGGGCCCCTTCGACAATGAGCAGTTCTTC,CSATEGGPFDNEQFF,NA,15,TRBV29-1,TRBJ2-1,NA
TGTGCCAGCAGTGGAGGGACTAGCGGGAGTGGACAGACCCAGTACTTC,CASSGGTSGSGQTQYF,many,16,TRBV6-2/TRBV6-3,TRBJ2-5,TRBD2
TGTGCCAGCAGTGGACAGGGGCCCTCCTCCTACAATGAGCAGTTCTTC,CASSGQGPSSYNEQFF,many,16,TRBV2,TRBJ2-1,TRBD1
TGTGCCAGCAGCCCGGGGTTTGGCGGGAGTATCTACGAGCAGTACTTC,CASSPGFGGSIYEQYF,NA,16,TRBV5-4,TRBJ2-7,TRBD2
TGTGCCAGCAGCTTAGTTGGTGCGGGCTACCAAACCTACGAGCAGTACTTC,CASSLVGAGYQTYEQYF,NA,17,TRBV7-2,TRBJ2-7,NA
TGTGCCTGGAGCCCAGGGTACAATGAGCAGTTCTTC,CAWSPGYNEQFF,many,12,TRBV30,TRBJ2-1,NA
TGTGCCAGCAGTTTTCTCCAAAGTGGCTACACCTTC,CASSFLQSGYTF,many,12,TRBV12-3/TRBV12-4,TRBJ1-2,NA
TGTGCCAGTAGTATGAGGTGGACAAGCAATCAGCCCCAGCATTTT,CASSMRWTSNQPQHF,NA,15,TRBV19,TRBJ1-5,NA